The 3 T cell receptor beta chains listed next were all sequenced from one sample in a study of cytotoxic CD8 clonotypes in ibrutinib-treated CLL. The table came from immunoSEQ multiplex PCR; TCRdb's copy has only in-frame clones and leaves some out. The table has about 200,000 clones, more than 75% seen once; the top ten hold 11%. Sequenced material: PBMCs, taken after 12 months of ibrutinib treatment. The receptors come from a human donor with chronic lymphocytic leukemia.

The chain couples TRBV7-9 to TRBJ1-1; weak D call: TRBD1 (6 bases). The CDR3 covers 15 residues. The ends were cut back, 3 bases at V and 0 bases at J, with 11 bases in the middle. Germline values: CDR1 SEHNR, CDR2 FQNEAQ (reference sequence). CDR3 sequence: CASSFGWGLNTEAFF. The CDR3 DNA follows: TGTGCCAGCAGCTTCGGGTGGGGGCTGAACACTGAAGCTTTCTTT.

This chain joins TRBV7-2 and TRBJ1-1; D gene unclear. The CDR3 length is 15 residues. The V end lost 5 bases, the J end lost 2 bases, and 15 bases lay between the germline ends. Germline CDR1 SGHTA, CDR2 FQGNSA. Here the CDR3 DNA reads TGTGCCAGCAGCCCCCTTTGGCAGTTCAACACTGAAGCTTTCTTT. Residues: CASSPLWQFNTEAFF.

The chain uses TRBV15 and TRBJ2-3; 8 bases match TRBD1. Trimming cost V 5 bases and J 2 bases; bases outside gene matches: 6. CDR1 is LNHNV, CDR2 YYDKDF, per germline (reference sequence). The CDR3 totals 15 residues. This CDR3 reads CATSGLQGDTDTQYF. CDR3 in DNA: TGTGCCACCAGCGGACTACAGGGGGACACAGATACGCAGTATTTT.